Listed here are 19 T cell receptor beta chains from one sample, sequenced in a study of blood T cell repertoires in COVID-19. Here immunoSEQ multiplex PCR was the method, and the copy in TCRdb shows in-frame clones only, minus some. Here the sample spans around 270,000 clones, approximately 85% being singletons. The source material was peripheral blood. The receptors were gathered from a human donor with COVID-19, enrolled during active disease. The donor label of this sample is uncertain.

A few counts support this clone. The chain is built from TRBV5-6 and TRBJ2-7, with 10 positions matching TRBD2. V dropped 5 bases and J dropped 2; count of bases not matched to a gene: 4. The CDR3 consists of 14 residues. Germline lookup yields CDR1 SGHDT and CDR2 YYEEEE. The CDR3 sequence: CASRRTSGAYEQYF. The CDR3 region has the DNA TGTGCCAGCAGGCGGACTAGCGGCGCCTACGAGCAGTACTTC.

The genes are TRBV28 and TRBJ1-2, with D possibly being TRBD1 (5 bases). Germline V gene data show CDR1 as MDHEN and CDR2 as SYDVKM. The CDR3 is 11 residues long. Trimming took off 5 bases at V and 8 bases at J, with 9 bases between the two ends. The CDR3 loop is CASSRWGGYTF. Here the CDR3 DNA reads TGTGCCAGCAGTAGGTGGGGCGGCTACACCTTC.

This clone has a handful of counts. CDR3 in amino acids: CASSTGGAGGYSGGYTF. DNA of the CDR3: TGTGCCAGCAGCACAGGGGGGGCAGGGGGGTACTCCGGCGGCTACACCTTC. V gene TRBV7-2 combines with J gene TRBJ1-2, with TRBD1 matching 8 bases. V lost 5 bases, J lost 8 bases, and 19 bases stayed unmatched. Germline V gives CDR1 SGHTA, CDR2 FQGNSA. This CDR3 spans 17 amino acids.

CDR3 in DNA: TGTGCCTGGAGTGTCGAGGACAGCTATTACAGCTATGGCTACACCTTC. The encoded protein is CAWSVEDSYYSYGYTF. The rearrangement uses TRBV30 and TRBJ1-2; TRBD1 is a possible D gene (6 bases). V shed 0 bases and J shed 4 bases, with 18 bases lying between them. Germline CDR1 and CDR2: GTSNPN and SVGIG (reference sequence). This CDR3 is 16 amino acids long. The full variable domain, in which reference TRBV30 and TRBJ1-2 provide the parts outside the CDR3, is SQTIHQWPATLVQPVGSPLSLECTVEGTSNPNLYWYRQAAGRGLQLLFYSVGIGQISSEVPQNLSASRPQDRQFILSSKKLLLSDSGFYLCAWSVEDSYYSYGYTFGSGTRLTVV.

The rearrangement joins TRBV5-1 to TRBJ2-7, with a weak D call TRBD2 (6 bases). CDR1 SGHRS and CDR2 YFSETQ come from the germline V gene. CDR3 size: 15 residues. Trimming pared 0 bases from V and 7 bases from J, leaving 17 bases between. The CDR3 loop is CASSLAGLPLEEQYF. CDR3 DNA: TGCGCCAGCAGCTTGGCGGGACTTCCCCTTGAGGAGCAGTACTTC.

The rearrangement uses TRBV10-3 and TRBJ1-1, with 8 bases lining up with TRBD1. The ends lost 3 bases at V and 5 bases at J; junction bases unmatched: 8. CDR3 length: 15 residues. Per germline, CDR1 ENHRY and CDR2 SYGVKD. CDR3 in amino acids: CAISENDRGSTEAFF. The DNA for the CDR3 is TGTGCCATCAGTGAAAACGACAGGGGATCTACTGAAGCTTTCTTT.

This clone was seen a single time. The CDR3 nucleotides read TGTGCCAGCAGTGCCCGGCGGGTGAACACTGAAGCTTTCTTT. Translation gives CASSARRVNTEAFF. The chain links TRBV2 to TRBJ1-1; D unresolved. Germline lookup yields CDR1 SNHLY and CDR2 FYNNEI. Trimming cost V 4 bases and J 0 bases, with 9 bases left between them. The CDR3 sequence is 14 residues long.

The V call is TRBV7-3, the J call TRBJ1-1, with D possibly TRBD1 on 5 matching bases. The V gene lost 5 bases and the J gene lost 1 base, with 14 bases spanning the gap. Germline values: CDR1 SGHTA, CDR2 FQGTGA. The CDR3 sequence is 15 residues long. CDR3 residues: CASSLGTPPNTEAFF. The CDR3 nucleotides read TGTGCCAGCAGCCTCGGGACTCCCCCGAACACTGAAGCTTTCTTT.

V usage is TRBV6-2 or TRBV6-3 and J usage is TRBJ1-1; D is possibly TRBD1 (6 bases). CDR1 is MNHEY and CDR2 is SVGEGT in the germline V gene. The CDR3 length is 17 residues. V lost 5 bases and J 4 bases, leaving 23 bases between the germline ends. The CDR3 loop reads CASSGPRDKPGSTEAFF. In nucleotides, the CDR3 is TGTGCCAGCAGTGGACCCCGGGACAAACCGGGGTCCACTGAAGCTTTCTTT.

CDR3 sequence reads: CASRLTGGNYGYTF. The CDR3 coding sequence is TGTGCCAGCAGGCTTACAGGGGGCAACTATGGCTACACCTTC. The V and J genes are TRBV6-5 and TRBJ1-2; 9 bases map to TRBD1. The CDR3 is 14 amino acids. Germline CDR1 reads MNHEY; CDR2 reads SVGAGI. V shed 6 bases and J 2 bases; nucleotides not matched to a gene: 4.

The gene calls are TRBV5-1 and TRBJ1-1; unclear D gene. Between the trimmed V and J ends, which lost 4 bases and 1 base, there was a span of 8 bases. Germline assignment: CDR1 SGHRS and CDR2 YFSETQ. The CDR3 sequence is 13 residues long. The CDR3: CASSLDTNTEAFF. The CDR3 DNA reads TGCGCCAGCAGCCTCGACACGAACACTGAAGCTTTCTTT.

This chain links TRBV6-1 with TRBJ1-5; D unclear. V lost 1 base and J 4 bases, leaving 17 bases between the germline ends. Germline V gene data show CDR1 as MNHNS and CDR2 as SASEGT. The CDR3 length is 17 residues. The CDR3, as DNA: TGTGCCAGCAGTGAAGACAGTTTCGTATTGTGGAATCAGCCCCAGCATTTT. Protein: CASSEDSFVLWNQPQHF.

The chain joins TRBV7-2 to TRBJ1-6; possibly TRBD1 for D (5 bases). Germline V lookup: CDR1 SGHTA, CDR2 FQGNSA. V shed 7 bases and J shed 5 bases, with 18 bases lying between them. The CDR3 extends over 16 amino acids. The CDR3 spells CASTPVRGLNNSPLHF. In DNA form, the CDR3 reads TGTGCCAGCACCCCTGTGCGGGGGTTGAATAATTCACCCCTCCACTTT.

This rearrangement joins TRBV9 to TRBJ1-5; unclear D gene. The ends were cut back, 5 bases at V and 4 bases at J, with 13 bases in the middle. The CDR3 covers 14 residues. The germline CDR1 and CDR2 sequences are SGDLS and YYNGEE. The CDR3 coding sequence is TGTGCCAGCAGTGGAGGACGGGAAAATCAGCCCCAGCATTTT. Translated: CASSGGRENQPQHF.

The chain combines TRBV12-5 with TRBJ1-5; no definite D call. V dropped 1 base and J dropped 0 bases, with 13 bases sitting between them. From germline, CDR1 is LGHNT and CDR2 FRNRAP. This CDR3 has 17 residues. The CDR3 DNA reads TGTGCTAGTGGTTTGGGATTGTCTGGGAGTAGCAATCAGCCCCAGCATTTT. It translates to CASGLGLSGSSNQPQHF. Supplemented by reference TRBV12-5 and TRBJ1-5, the full variable domain reads DARVTQTPRHKVTEMGQEVTMRCQPILGHNTVFWYRQTMMQGLELLAYFRNRAPLDDSGMPKDRFSAEMPDATLATLKIQPSEPRDSAVYFCASGLGLSGSSNQPQHFGDGTRLSIL.

With regard to this clone: The junction differs from germline at one of its ends, possibly a read error. The CDR3 sequence is CAISESRDRGTLF. CDR3 bases: TGTGCCATCAGTGAGTCCCGGGACAGGGGGACTCTTTTT. This chain links TRBV10-3 with TRBJ1-1; 11 bases are shared with TRBD1. CDR1 ENHRY and CDR2 SYGVKD come from the germline V gene. The CDR3 is 13 residues long.

V is TRBV7-2 and J is TRBJ2-3; 8 bases agree with TRBD2. CDR1 and CDR2 (germline): SGHTA, FQGNSA. The CDR3 runs to 17 residues. The V and J ends lost 0 bases and 1 base, in that order; junction bases with no gene match: 6. The CDR3 sequence: CASSLAPSGSGTDTQYF. The CDR3 DNA is TGTGCCAGCAGCTTAGCGCCAAGCGGGAGCGGCACAGATACGCAGTATTTT.

This clone was picked up one time. The V call is TRBV6-5, the J call TRBJ1-1; 7 nucleotides align to TRBD1. Germline loops: CDR1 MNHEY, CDR2 SVGAGI. Unmatched junction bases numbered 6, after V lost 6 bases and J lost 5 bases. This CDR3 has 13 amino acids. CDR3 region: CASRILQGTEAFF. The DNA of the CDR3 is TGTGCCAGCAGGATATTACAGGGGACTGAAGCTTTCTTT.

V is TRBV7-8 and J is TRBJ1-5; 7 bases line up with TRBD1. V lost 5 bases, J lost 2 bases, and 9 bases stayed unmatched. Germline V gene lookup returns CDR1 SGHVS and CDR2 FQNEAQ. The CDR3 sequence is 16 residues long. The CDR3, as DNA: TGTGCCAGCAGCCTTGTAACAACAGGGGGCAATCAGCCCCAGCATTTT. Its translation is CASSLVTTGGNQPQHF. The entire variable domain, with the rest obtained from reference TRBV7-8 and TRBJ1-5, is as follows: GAGVSQSPRYKVAKRGQDVALRCDPISGHVSLFWYQQALGQGPEFLTYFQNEAQLDKSGLPSDRFFAERPEGSVSTLKIQRTQQEDSAVYLCASSLVTTGGNQPQHFGDGTRLSIL.